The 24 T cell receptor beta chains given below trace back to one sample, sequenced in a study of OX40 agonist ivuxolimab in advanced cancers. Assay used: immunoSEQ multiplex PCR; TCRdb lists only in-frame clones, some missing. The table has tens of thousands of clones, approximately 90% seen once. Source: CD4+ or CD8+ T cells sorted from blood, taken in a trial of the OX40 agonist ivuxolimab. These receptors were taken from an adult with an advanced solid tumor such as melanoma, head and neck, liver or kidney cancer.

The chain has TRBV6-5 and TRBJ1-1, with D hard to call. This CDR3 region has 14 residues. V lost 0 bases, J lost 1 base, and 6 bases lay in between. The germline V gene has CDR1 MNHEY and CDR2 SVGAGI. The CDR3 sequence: CASSYSSRNTEAFF. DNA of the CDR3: TGTGCCAGCAGTTACTCGAGCAGGAACACTGAAGCTTTCTTT.

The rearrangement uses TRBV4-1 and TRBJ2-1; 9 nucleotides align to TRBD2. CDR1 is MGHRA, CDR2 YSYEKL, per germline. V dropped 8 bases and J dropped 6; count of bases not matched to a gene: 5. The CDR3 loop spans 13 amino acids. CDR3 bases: TGCGCCAGCGCGGGAGGGAGGGGCAATGAGCAGTTCTTC. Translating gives CASAGGRGNEQFF.

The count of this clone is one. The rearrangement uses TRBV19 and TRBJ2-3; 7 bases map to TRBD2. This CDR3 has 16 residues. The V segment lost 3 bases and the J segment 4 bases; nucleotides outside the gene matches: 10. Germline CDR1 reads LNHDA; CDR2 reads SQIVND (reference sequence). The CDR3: CASSIGGAGEADTQYF. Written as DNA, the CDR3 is TGTGCCAGTAGTATCGGAGGGGCGGGAGAAGCAGATACGCAGTATTTT.

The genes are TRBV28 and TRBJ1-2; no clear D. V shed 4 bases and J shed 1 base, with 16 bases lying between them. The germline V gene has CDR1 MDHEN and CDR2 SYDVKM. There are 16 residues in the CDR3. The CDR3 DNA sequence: TGTGCCAGCAGTTACCCCACCCAGCCATATAACTATGGCTACACCTTC. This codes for CASSYPTQPYNYGYTF.

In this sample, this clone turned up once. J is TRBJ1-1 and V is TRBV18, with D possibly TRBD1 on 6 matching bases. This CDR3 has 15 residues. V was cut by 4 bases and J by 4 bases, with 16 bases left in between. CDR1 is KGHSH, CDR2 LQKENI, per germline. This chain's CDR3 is CASSRGGARATEAFF. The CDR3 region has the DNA TGTGCCAGCTCACGGGGGGGGGCCCGGGCCACTGAAGCTTTCTTT.

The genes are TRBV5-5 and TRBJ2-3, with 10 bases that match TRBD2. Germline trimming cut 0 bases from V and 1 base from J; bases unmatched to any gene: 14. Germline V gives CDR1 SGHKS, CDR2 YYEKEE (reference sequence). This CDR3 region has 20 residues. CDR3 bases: TGTGCCAGCAGCTTGGCCCACCCCCTACTAGCGGGATGGGGCACAGATACGCAGTATTTT. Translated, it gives CASSLAHPLLAGWGTDTQYF.

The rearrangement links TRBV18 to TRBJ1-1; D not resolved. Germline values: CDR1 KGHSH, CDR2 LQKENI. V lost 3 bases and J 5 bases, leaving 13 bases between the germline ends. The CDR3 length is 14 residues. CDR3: CASSPERVGTEAFF. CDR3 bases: TGTGCCAGCTCACCGGAGCGGGTAGGGACTGAAGCTTTCTTT.

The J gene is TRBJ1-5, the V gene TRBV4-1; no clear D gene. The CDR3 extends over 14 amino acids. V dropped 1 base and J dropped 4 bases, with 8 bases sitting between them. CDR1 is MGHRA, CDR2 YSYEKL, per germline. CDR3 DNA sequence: TGCGCCAGCAGCCAAGTGCTAGGGAATCAGCCCCAGCATTTT. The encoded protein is CASSQVLGNQPQHF.

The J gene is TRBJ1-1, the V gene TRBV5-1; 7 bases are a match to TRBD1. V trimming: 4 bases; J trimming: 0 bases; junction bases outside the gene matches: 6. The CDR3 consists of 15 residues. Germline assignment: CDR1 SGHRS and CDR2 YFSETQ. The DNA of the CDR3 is TGCGCCAGCAGCGGGTGGACAGGTTTGAACACTGAAGCTTTCTTT. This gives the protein CASSGWTGLNTEAFF.

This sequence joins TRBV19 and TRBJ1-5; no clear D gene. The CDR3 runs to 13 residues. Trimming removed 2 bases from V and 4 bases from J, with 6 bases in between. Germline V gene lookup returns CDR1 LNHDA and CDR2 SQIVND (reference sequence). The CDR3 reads CASSIRGNQPQHF. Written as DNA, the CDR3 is TGTGCCAGTAGTATAAGAGGGAATCAGCCCCAGCATTTT.

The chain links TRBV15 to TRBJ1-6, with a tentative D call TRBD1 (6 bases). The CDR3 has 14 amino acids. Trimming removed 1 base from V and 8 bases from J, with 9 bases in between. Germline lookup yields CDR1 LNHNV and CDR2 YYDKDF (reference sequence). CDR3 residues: CATSRGSGDSPLHF. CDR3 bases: TGTGCCACCAGCAGAGGATCAGGGGATTCACCCCTCCACTTT. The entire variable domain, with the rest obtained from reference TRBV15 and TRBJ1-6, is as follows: DAMVIQNPRYQVTQFGKPVTLSCSQTLNHNVMYWYQQKSSQAPKLLFHYYDKDFNNEADTPDNFQSRRPNTSFCFLDIRSPGLGDTAMYLCATSRGSGDSPLHFGNGTRLTVT.

The CDR3 DNA is TGTGCCAGCTCAACCACGGGCACAGATACGCAGTATTTT. As protein: CASSTTGTDTQYF. This chain joins TRBV18 and TRBJ2-3; D is ambiguous. This CDR3 region has 13 residues. The V gene lost 5 bases and the J gene lost 1 base, with 7 bases spanning the gap. Looked up from germline, CDR1 is KGHSH and CDR2 is LQKENI.

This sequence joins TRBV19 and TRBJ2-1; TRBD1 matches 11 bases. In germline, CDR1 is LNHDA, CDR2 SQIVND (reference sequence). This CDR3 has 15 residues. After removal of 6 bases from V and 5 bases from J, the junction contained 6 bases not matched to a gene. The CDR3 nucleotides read TGTGCCAGTAGCCTGGACAGGGGGCGCAACAATGAGCAGTTCTTC. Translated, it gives CASSLDRGRNNEQFF.

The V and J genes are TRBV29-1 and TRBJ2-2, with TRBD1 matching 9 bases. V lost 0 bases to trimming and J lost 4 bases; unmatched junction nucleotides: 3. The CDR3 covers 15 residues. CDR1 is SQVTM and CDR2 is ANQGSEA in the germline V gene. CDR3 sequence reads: CSVEDGTGSTGELFF. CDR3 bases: TGCAGCGTTGAAGATGGGACAGGGTCCACCGGGGAGCTGTTTTTT.

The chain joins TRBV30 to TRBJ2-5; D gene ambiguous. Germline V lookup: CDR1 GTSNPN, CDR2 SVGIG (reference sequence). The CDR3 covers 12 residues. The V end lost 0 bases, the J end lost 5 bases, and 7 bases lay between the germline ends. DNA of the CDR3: TGTGCCTGGAGTGTACCTTGGGAGACCCAGTACTTC. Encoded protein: CAWSVPWETQYF. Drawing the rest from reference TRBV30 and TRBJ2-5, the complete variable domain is SQTIHQWPATLVQPVGSPLSLECTVEGTSNPNLYWYRQAAGRGLQLLFYSVGIGQISSEVPQNLSASRPQDRQFILSSKKLLLSDSGFYLCAWSVPWETQYFGPGTRLLVL.

In nucleotides, the CDR3 is TGTGCCAGCAGTGACTCTGGGGTGTCCTACAATGAGCAGTTCTTC. Amino acid sequence: CASSDSGVSYNEQFF. The chain employs TRBV6-4 and TRBJ2-1; D unclear. This CDR3 has 15 residues. The germline CDR1 and CDR2 sequences are MRHNA and SNTAGT. The ends were cut back, 0 bases at V and 1 base at J, with 7 bases in the middle.

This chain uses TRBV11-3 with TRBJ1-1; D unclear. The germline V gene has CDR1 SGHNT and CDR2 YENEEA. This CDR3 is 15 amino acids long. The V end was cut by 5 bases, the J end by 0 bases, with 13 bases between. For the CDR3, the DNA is TGTGCCAGCAGCCTTCGGACGCCCTTGAACACTGAAGCTTTCTTT. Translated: CASSLRTPLNTEAFF.

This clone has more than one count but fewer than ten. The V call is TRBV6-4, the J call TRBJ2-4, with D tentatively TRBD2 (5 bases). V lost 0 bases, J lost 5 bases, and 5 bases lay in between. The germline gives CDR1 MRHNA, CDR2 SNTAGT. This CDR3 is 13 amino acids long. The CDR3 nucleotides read TGTGCCAGCAGTGACTCTAGCGAAAACATTCAGTACTTC. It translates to CASSDSSENIQYF.

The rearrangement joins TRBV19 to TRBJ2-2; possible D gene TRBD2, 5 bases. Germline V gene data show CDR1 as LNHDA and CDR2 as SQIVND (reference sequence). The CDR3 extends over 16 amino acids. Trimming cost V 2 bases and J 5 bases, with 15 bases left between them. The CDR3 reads CASSIPGRTRTGELFF. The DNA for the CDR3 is TGTGCCAGTAGTATACCCGGCCGTACTAGAACCGGGGAGCTGTTTTTT.

The CDR3 coding sequence is TGCGCCAGCAGCCCCGGGACCCTCCGCGTCGGGGAGCTGTTTTTT. This translates into CASSPGTLRVGELFF. This chain connects TRBV5-1 to TRBJ2-2; the D gene could be TRBD1 or TRBD2 (5 bases each). Germline V gene sequence: CDR1 SGHRS, CDR2 YFSETQ. The CDR3 loop spans 15 amino acids. The germline V and J ends were trimmed by 4 bases and 7 bases, with 17 bases remaining between them.

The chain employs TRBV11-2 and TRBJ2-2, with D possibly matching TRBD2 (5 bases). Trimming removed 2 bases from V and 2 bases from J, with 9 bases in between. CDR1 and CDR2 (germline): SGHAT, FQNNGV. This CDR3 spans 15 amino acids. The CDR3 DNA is TGTGCCAGCAGCTTATATGGGAGAAACACCGGGGAGCTGTTTTTT. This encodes CASSLYGRNTGELFF.

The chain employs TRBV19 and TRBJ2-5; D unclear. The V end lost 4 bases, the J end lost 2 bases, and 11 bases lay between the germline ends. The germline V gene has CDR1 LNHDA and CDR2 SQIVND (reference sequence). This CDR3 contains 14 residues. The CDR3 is CASSTLDLQETQYF. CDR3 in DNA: TGTGCCAGTAGTACTCTAGATTTACAAGAGACCCAGTACTTC.

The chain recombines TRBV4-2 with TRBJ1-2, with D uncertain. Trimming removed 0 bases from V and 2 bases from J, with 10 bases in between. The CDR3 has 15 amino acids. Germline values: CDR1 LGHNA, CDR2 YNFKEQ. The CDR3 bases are TGTGCCAGCAGCCAAGATGGAGTCACCAACTATGGCTACACCTTC. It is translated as CASSQDGVTNYGYTF.

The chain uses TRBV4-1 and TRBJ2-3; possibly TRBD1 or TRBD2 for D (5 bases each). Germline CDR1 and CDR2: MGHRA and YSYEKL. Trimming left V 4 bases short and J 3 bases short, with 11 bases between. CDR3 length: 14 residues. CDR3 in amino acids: CASSPSWGTDTQYF. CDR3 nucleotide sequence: TGCGCCAGCAGCCCTAGTTGGGGGACAGATACGCAGTATTTT.